Listed here are 15 T cell receptor beta chains from one sample, sequenced in a study of shared clonotypes between healthy human individuals. The table came from immunoSEQ multiplex PCR; TCRdb's copy has only in-frame clones and leaves some out. The data contain approximately 1.5 million clones, 95% to 99% of them singletons. The sample was naive CD4+ T cells sorted from blood. Subset defined: CD45RA+ positively selected. The receptors derive from a man aged 25 to 45 in good health.

This rearrangement joins TRBV7-2 to TRBJ2-2; a possible D gene is TRBD1 (6 bases). CDR3 length: 14 amino acids. Per the germline V gene, CDR1 is SGHTA and CDR2 is FQGNSA. Trimming pared 5 bases from V and 5 bases from J, leaving 12 bases between. In nucleotides, the CDR3 is TGTGCCAGCAGCACCCAGGGGCGAACCGGGGAGCTGTTTTTT. Residues: CASSTQGRTGELFF. The full variable domain, completed using reference TRBV7-2 and TRBJ2-2, is GAGVSQSPSNKVTEKGKDVELRCDPISGHTALYWYRQSLGQGLEFLIYFQGNSAPDKSGLPSDRFSAERTGGSVSTLTIQRTQQEDSAVYLCASSTQGRTGELFFGEGSRLTVL.

V is TRBV27 and J is TRBJ2-4; no definite D call. Germline assignment: CDR1 MNHEY and CDR2 SMNVEV (reference sequence). V lost 6 bases and J lost 1, with 10 bases in between. The CDR3 length is 14 residues. The CDR3 nucleotides are TGTGCCAGCAGGGCAGCTCTGGCCAAAAACATTCAGTACTTC. It translates to CASRAALAKNIQYF.

The chain combines TRBV9 with TRBJ2-7, with D perhaps matching TRBD2 (6 bases). Germline assignment: CDR1 SGDLS and CDR2 YYNGEE. Trimming left V 0 bases short and J 7 bases short, with 11 bases between. The CDR3 has 13 residues. The DNA of the CDR3 is TGTGCCAGCAGCGTAGGAGTGGGGAGGGAGCAGTACTTC. Its protein is CASSVGVGREQYF.

V and J are TRBV7-9 and TRBJ1-5, with 11 bases aligning to TRBD1. Germline assignment: CDR1 SEHNR and CDR2 FQNEAQ (reference sequence). V shed 4 bases and J 7 bases; nucleotides not matched to a gene: 0. This CDR3 comprises 13 residues. In DNA form, the CDR3 reads TGTGCCAGCAGCTGGACAGGGGGCCAGCCCCAGCATTTT. Protein product: CASSWTGGQPQHF.

With respect to this clone: This same CDR3 is encoded by further DNA sequences in the sample. The genes are TRBV18 and TRBJ2-7; 8 bases line up with TRBD1. CDR1 and CDR2 (germline): KGHSH, LQKENI. This CDR3 spans 14 amino acids. Trimming cost V 2 bases and J 0 bases; bases outside gene matches: 0. CDR3 nucleotides: TGTGCCAGCTCACCAGGGACAGGCTCCTACGAGCAGTACTTC. Translating it yields CASSPGTGSYEQYF.

This chain links TRBV28 with TRBJ2-1; D remains unclear. Germline CDR1 is MDHEN and CDR2 is SYDVKM. This CDR3 comprises 13 residues. Trimming stripped 5 bases from V and 2 bases from J, with 7 bases between. The CDR3 bases are TGTGCCAGCAGTGAGGCCCCCTACAATGAGCAGTTCTTC. Translation: CASSEAPYNEQFF.

As concerns this clone: This sample also contains other DNA sequences that code for the same CDR3. The gene calls are TRBV30 and TRBJ1-2; no clear D gene. Germline CDR1 is GTSNPN and CDR2 is SVGIG (reference sequence). With 3 bases removed from V and 8 bases from J, the gap between germline ends came to 10 bases. CDR3 length equals 11 residues. CDR3 bases: TGTGCCTGGAGCTGGACCGGGGGCTACACCTTC. Protein product: CAWSWTGGYTF.

The chain recombines TRBV18 with TRBJ1-1; 10 bases agree with TRBD1. CDR1 and CDR2 from the germline V gene are KGHSH and LQKENI. Trimming removed 6 bases from V and 7 bases from J; junction bases left unmatched: 8. The CDR3 has 14 residues. The CDR3 region has the DNA TGTGCCAGCTCGTTCGGACAGGGGGTGGTTGAAGCTTTCTTT. Its protein is CASSFGQGVVEAFF.

J is TRBJ2-1 and V is TRBV19; a possible D gene is TRBD1 (6 bases). This CDR3 region has 15 residues. V was cut by 6 bases and J by 0 bases, with 12 bases left in between. Germline V lookup: CDR1 LNHDA, CDR2 SQIVND (reference sequence). CDR3 sequence (DNA): TGTGCCAGTAGAGCCGACAGGAGCTCCTACAATGAGCAGTTCTTC. The encoded protein is CASRADRSSYNEQFF.

The V and J genes are TRBV5-1 and TRBJ2-7; TRBD1 might be the D (8 bases). In germline, CDR1 is SGHRS, CDR2 YFSETQ. The CDR3 totals 14 residues. V was pared by 5 bases and J by 6 bases, with 18 bases between. CDR3 sequence reads: CASRFGQGGFEQYF. CDR3 sequence (DNA): TGCGCCAGCAGATTTGGACAGGGAGGGTTCGAGCAGTACTTC.

This chain joins TRBV28 and TRBJ2-5; TRBD1 matches at 9 bases. The germline CDR1 and CDR2 sequences are MDHEN and SYDVKM. The CDR3 covers 16 residues. The V gene end was trimmed by 4 bases and the J gene end by 5 bases; junction bases not matched to a gene: 11. The chain's CDR3 is CASSSPSGQGSETQYF. DNA of the CDR3: TGTGCCAGCAGTTCCCCCTCGGGACAGGGCTCGGAGACCCAGTACTTC.

The chain links TRBV18 to TRBJ2-2; D possibly corresponds to TRBD2 (6 bases). CDR3 length: 15 amino acids. Germline-derived CDR1 and CDR2 are KGHSH and LQKENI. V was trimmed by 3 bases and J by 6 bases, leaving 14 bases between them. CDR3 sequence (DNA): TGTGCCAGCTCACCTCCGGGACTTTCGGCCGGGGAGCTGTTTTTT. This codes for CASSPPGLSAGELFF. The full variable domain, rest sourced from reference TRBV18 and TRBJ2-2, is NAGVMQNPRHLVRRRGQEARLRCSPMKGHSHVYWYRQLPEEGLKFMVYLQKENIIDESGMPKERFSAEFPKEGPSILRIQQVVRGDSAAYFCASSPPGLSAGELFFGEGSRLTVL.

J is TRBJ2-6 and V is TRBV2; a possible D gene is TRBD2 (5 bases). Trimming cost V 2 bases and J 4 bases, with 9 bases left between them. Germline V gene sequence: CDR1 SNHLY, CDR2 FYNNEI. The CDR3 length is 15 residues. The CDR3 DNA sequence: TGTGCCAGCAGTGAAATCGGGGTGGGGGCCAACGTCCTGACTTTC. It encodes CASSEIGVGANVLTF. The whole variable domain, remainder taken from reference TRBV2 and TRBJ2-6, is EPEVTQTPSHQVTQMGQEVILRCVPISNHLYFYWYRQILGQKVEFLVSFYNNEISEKSEIFDDQFSVERPDGSNFTLKIRSTKLEDSAMYFCASSEIGVGANVLTFGAGSRLTVL.

V is TRBV10-3 and J is TRBJ2-7, with D unclear. Between the trimmed V and J ends, which lost 3 bases and 7 bases, there was a span of 10 bases. Germline lookup yields CDR1 ENHRY and CDR2 SYGVKD. The CDR3 covers 12 residues. The CDR3 sequence is CAISDPGQEQYF. CDR3 nucleotides: TGTGCCATCAGTGACCCTGGTCAGGAGCAGTACTTC.

CDR3 region: CALLGGGSFTDTQYF. The CDR3 DNA reads TGTGCCCTCCTCGGGGGGGGCTCGTTCACAGATACGCAGTATTTT. The J gene is TRBJ2-3, the V gene TRBV6-1; TRBD2 agrees at 8 bases. V trimming: 11 bases; J trimming: 2 bases; junction bases outside the gene matches: 12. CDR1 and CDR2 (germline): MNHNS, SASEGT. This CDR3 is built from 15 residues.